The 7 T cell receptor beta chains below come from one sample, sequenced in a study of cytomegalovirus exposure and HLA in healthy donors. The PCR was carried out with 60 Vbeta primers and 13 Jbeta primers. TCRdb's copy holds only in-frame clones and misses some; the assay was immunoSEQ multiplex PCR. Here the sample spans about 110,000 clones, more than 65% being singletons. The sequenced sample consisted of PBMCs. The receptor set was obtained from a boy between 10 and 17 years old in good health and CMV-seronegative.

The genes are TRBV19 and TRBJ1-2; TRBD1 agrees at 7 bases. With V trimmed by 7 bases and J by 6 bases, 11 bases remained unmatched. This CDR3 has 14 residues. The germline V gene encodes CDR1 LNHDA and CDR2 SQIVND (reference sequence). As DNA, the CDR3 is TGTGCCAGTACCCCTGGGACAGCGAGGGATGGCTACACCTTC. Amino acids: CASTPGTARDGYTF. Filled out from reference TRBV19 and TRBJ1-2, the complete variable domain reads DGGITQSPKYLFRKEGQNVTLSCEQNLNHDAMYWYRQDPGQGLRLIYYSQIVNDFQKGDIAEGYSVSREKKESFPLTVTSAQKNPTAFYLCASTPGTARDGYTFGSGTRLTVV.

This clone has just a few counts. The chain combines TRBV6-1 with TRBJ2-1; TRBD2 aligns across 11 bases. Trimming removed 2 bases from V and 4 bases from J; junction bases left unmatched: 4. Germline V gene sequence: CDR1 MNHNS, CDR2 SASEGT. There are 16 residues in the CDR3. Here the CDR3 reads CASSENRLAGYNEQFF. DNA for the CDR3: TGTGCCAGCAGTGAAAATAGACTAGCGGGGTACAATGAGCAGTTCTTC.

The chain is built from TRBV19 and TRBJ2-7, with 10 positions matching TRBD1. In germline, CDR1 is LNHDA, CDR2 SQIVND (reference sequence). The trim removed 3 bases at V and 3 bases at J, leaving 5 bases unmatched. CDR3 length: 15 amino acids. In DNA, the CDR3 is TGTGCCAGTAGTATGGGGACAGGGGAGGGCTACGAGCAGTACTTC. Its translation: CASSMGTGEGYEQYF.

This clone has just one count. The chain has TRBV19 and TRBJ1-1; a possible D gene is TRBD1 (6 bases). This CDR3 contains 14 residues. Trimming removed 0 bases at V and 4 bases at J, with 9 bases between. Germline loops: CDR1 LNHDA, CDR2 SQIVND (reference sequence). DNA for the CDR3: TGTGCCAGTAGTATAGACAGGGGTGTCACTGAAGCTTTCTTT. As protein: CASSIDRGVTEAFF.

The J gene is TRBJ2-1, the V gene TRBV13; 11 bases agree with TRBD1. The V and J ends lost 4 bases and 6 bases, in that order; junction bases with no gene match: 5. The CDR3 loop spans 15 amino acids. Per germline, CDR1 PRHDT and CDR2 FYEKMQ (reference sequence). The CDR3 nucleotides are TGTGCCAGCAGCTCCCGGGACAGGGGGTCCAATGAGCAGTTCTTC. This encodes CASSSRDRGSNEQFF.

This clone was seen a few times. The chain uses TRBV4-3 and TRBJ1-4; D unresolved. V was trimmed by 0 bases and J by 10 bases, leaving 9 bases between them. The germline gives CDR1 LGHNA, CDR2 YSLEER. The CDR3 runs 13 residues. CDR3 protein: CASSQDRGIKLFF. The CDR3 DNA reads TGCGCCAGCAGCCAAGATCGGGGAATAAAACTGTTTTTT.

This chain uses TRBV18 with TRBJ1-2; no clear D gene. Per germline, CDR1 KGHSH and CDR2 LQKENI. Trimming removed 3 bases from V and 0 bases from J, with 11 bases in between. CDR3 length equals 15 residues. For the CDR3, the DNA is TGTGCCAGCTCACCCTTACGGACTCCTAACTATGGCTACACCTTC. Amino acids: CASSPLRTPNYGYTF.